This passage covers 2 T cell receptor beta chains from one sample sequenced in a study of T cell responses to AZD1222 COVID-19 vaccine. Sequencing was performed with immunoSEQ multiplex PCR; in TCRdb, only in-frame clones are kept and a portion is missing. Of 170,000 or so clones detected, roughly 87% appear once; the ten largest clones hold approximately 2.5%. The sequencing used peripheral blood, collected on day 0 of AZD1222 vaccination. These receptors all come from an adult in good health.

The chain recombines TRBV4-1 with TRBJ1-1; perhaps TRBD1 as D (6 bases). The CDR3 is 16 amino acids. CDR1 and CDR2 (germline): MGHRA, YSYEKL. The V end lost 3 bases, the J end lost 3 bases, and 17 bases lay between the germline ends. Here the CDR3 reads CASSHQTGLGYTEAFF. In DNA form, the CDR3 reads TGCGCCAGCAGCCACCAAACAGGGTTGGGGTACACTGAAGCTTTCTTT.

The rearrangement links TRBV4-2 to TRBJ2-7; D is perhaps TRBD2 (6 bases). Trimming shortened V by 1 base and J by 4 bases, and 14 bases separated the two germline ends. Germline V gene data show CDR1 as LGHNA and CDR2 as YNFKEQ. The CDR3 extends over 15 amino acids. CDR3 DNA: TGTGCCAGCAGCCAAGTCGGGGGAGACGTGTACGAGCAGTACTTC. It translates to CASSQVGGDVYEQYF.